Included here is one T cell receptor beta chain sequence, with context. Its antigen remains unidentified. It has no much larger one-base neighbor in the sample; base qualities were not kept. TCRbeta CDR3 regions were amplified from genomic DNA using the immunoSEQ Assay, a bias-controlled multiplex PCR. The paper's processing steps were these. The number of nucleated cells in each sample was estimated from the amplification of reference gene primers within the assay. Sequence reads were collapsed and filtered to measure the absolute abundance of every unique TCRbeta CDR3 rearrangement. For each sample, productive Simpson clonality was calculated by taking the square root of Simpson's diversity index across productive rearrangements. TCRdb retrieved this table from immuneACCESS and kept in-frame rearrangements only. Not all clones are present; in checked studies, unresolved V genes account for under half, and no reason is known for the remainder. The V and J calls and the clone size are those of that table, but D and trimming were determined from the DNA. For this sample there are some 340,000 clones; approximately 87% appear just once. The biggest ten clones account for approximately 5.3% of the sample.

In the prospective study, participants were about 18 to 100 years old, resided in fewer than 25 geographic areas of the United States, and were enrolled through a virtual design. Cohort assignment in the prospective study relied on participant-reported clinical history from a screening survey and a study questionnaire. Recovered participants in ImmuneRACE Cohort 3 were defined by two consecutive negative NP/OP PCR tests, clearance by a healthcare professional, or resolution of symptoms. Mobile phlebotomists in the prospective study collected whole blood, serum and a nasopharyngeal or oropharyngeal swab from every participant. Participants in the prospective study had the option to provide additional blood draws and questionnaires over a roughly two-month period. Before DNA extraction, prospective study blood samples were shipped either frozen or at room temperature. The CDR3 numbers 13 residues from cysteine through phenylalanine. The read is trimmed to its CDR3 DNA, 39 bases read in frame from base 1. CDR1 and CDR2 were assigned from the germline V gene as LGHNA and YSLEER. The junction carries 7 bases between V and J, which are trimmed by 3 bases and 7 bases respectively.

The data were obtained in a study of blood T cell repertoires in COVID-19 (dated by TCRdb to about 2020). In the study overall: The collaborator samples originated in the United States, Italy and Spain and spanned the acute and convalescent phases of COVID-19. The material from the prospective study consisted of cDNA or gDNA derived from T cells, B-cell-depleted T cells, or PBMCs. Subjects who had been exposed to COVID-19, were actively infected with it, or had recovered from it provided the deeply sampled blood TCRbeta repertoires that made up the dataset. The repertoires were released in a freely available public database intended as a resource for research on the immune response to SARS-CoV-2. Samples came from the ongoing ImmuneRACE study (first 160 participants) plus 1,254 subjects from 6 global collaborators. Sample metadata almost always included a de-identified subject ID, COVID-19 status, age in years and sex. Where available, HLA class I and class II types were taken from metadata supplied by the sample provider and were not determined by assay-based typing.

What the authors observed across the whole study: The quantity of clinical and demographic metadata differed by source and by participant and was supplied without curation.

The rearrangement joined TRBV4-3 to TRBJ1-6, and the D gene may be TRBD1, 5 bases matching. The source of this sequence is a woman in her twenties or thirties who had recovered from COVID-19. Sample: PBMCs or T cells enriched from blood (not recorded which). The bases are TGCGCCAGCAGCCAGCGGGGGAATTCACCCCTCCACTTT. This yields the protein CASSQRGNSPLHF.